This T cell receptor (beta chain) was recorded in a study of blood T cell repertoires in COVID-19. Overall study: Samples representing acute and convalescent COVID-19 were sourced from the United States, Italy and Spain. PBMCs, B-cell-depleted T cells, or T cells provided the cDNA or gDNA that made up the material.

Germline V gene data show CDR1 as SEHNR and CDR2 as FQNEAQ (reference sequence). After removal of 3 bases from V and 2 bases from J, the junction contained 2 bases not matched to a gene. CDR3 length: 14 residues. In the source study's methods: Nucleated cell counts were estimated from reference gene primer amplification. The protocol was immunoSEQ multiplex PCR, while the TCRdb copy is restricted to in-frame clones and leaves out a portion. V and J calls and clone size are as listed in that table; D and trimming were resolved from the DNA. The sample consists of under 100,000 clones, approximately 81% of them appearing once.

The sequence came from a man aged 80 or over with active or convalescent COVID-19. The chain is built from TRBV7-9 and TRBJ1-2; 8 positions match TRBD1. The sample was peripheral blood. CDR3: CASSFRGQNYGYTF. DNA of the CDR3: TGTGCCAGCAGCTTCAGGGGGCAGAACTATGGCTACACCTTC.